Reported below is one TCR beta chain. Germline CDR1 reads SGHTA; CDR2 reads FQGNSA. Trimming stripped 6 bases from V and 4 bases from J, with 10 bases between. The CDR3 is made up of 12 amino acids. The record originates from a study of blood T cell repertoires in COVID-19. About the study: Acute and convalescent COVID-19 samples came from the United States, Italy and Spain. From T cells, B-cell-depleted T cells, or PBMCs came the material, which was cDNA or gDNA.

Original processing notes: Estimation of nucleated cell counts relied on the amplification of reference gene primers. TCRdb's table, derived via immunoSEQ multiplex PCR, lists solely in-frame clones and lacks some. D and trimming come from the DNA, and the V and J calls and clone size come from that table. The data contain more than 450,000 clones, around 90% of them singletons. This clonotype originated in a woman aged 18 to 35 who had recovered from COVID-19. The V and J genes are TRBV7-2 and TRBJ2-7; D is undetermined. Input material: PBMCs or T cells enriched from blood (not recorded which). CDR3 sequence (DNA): TGTGCCAGCAGTGGCTTCTTTTACGAGCAGTACTTC. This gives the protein CASSGFFYEQYF.